A selection of T cell receptor beta chains follows, all from one sample in a study of T cell responses to AZD1222 COVID-19 vaccine. The table came from immunoSEQ multiplex PCR; TCRdb's copy has only in-frame clones and leaves some out. Of 150,000 to 200,000 clones listed, 94% are singletons. This specimen consisted of peripheral blood, obtained on day 0 of AZD1222 vaccination. These receptors all come from an adult in good health. CDR3s include the opening cysteine and the closing phenylalanine or tryptophan. The order of the fields is J gene, D gene, V gene, CDR3 protein, CDR3 DNA. A D gene is named only where the DNA matches it firmly.

>TRBJ2-2|-|TRBV9
CASSVVELVPGELFF
TGTGCCAGCAGCGTAGTTGAACTAGTCCCCGGGGAGCTGTTTTTT
>TRBJ1-4|-|TRBV15
CATGLKNEKLFF
TGTGCCACCGGACTTAAAAATGAAAAACTGTTTTTT
>TRBJ1-5|-|TRBV28
CASSPGAPSVNQPQHF
TGTGCCAGCAGTCCCGGGGCCCCATCGGTGAATCAGCCCCAGCATTTT
>TRBJ2-1|-|TRBV24-1
CATSDPTGLSMNEQFF
TGTGCCACCAGTGATCCTACAGGGTTGAGTATGAATGAGCAGTTCTTC
>TRBJ2-2|-|TRBV4-1
CASSQGTAPGELFF
TGCGCCAGCAGCCAAGGAACAGCGCCCGGGGAGCTGTTTTTT
>TRBJ1-1|-|TRBV19
CASSFRRPIGTEAFF
TGTGCCAGTAGTTTCCGACGGCCGATAGGGACTGAAGCTTTCTTT
>TRBJ2-1|TRBD2|TRBV27
CASSRSSGRDHNEQFF
TGTGCCAGCAGTAGATCTAGCGGGAGGGACCACAATGAGCAGTTCTTC
>TRBJ2-7|-|TRBV27
CASSLGVFYEQYF
TGTGCCAGCAGCTTAGGGGTATTCTACGAGCAGTACTTC
>TRBJ1-6|-|TRBV7-6
CASSSSDSYYNSPLHF
TGTGCCAGCAGCTCCTCCGACAGCTACTATAATTCACCCCTCCACTTT
>TRBJ1-1|-|TRBV14
CASSHAGKRGNTEAFF
TGTGCCAGCAGCCACGCAGGGAAGAGAGGGAACACTGAAGCTTTCTTT
>TRBJ2-7|-|TRBV21-1
CASSKVGASGFSYEQYF
TGTGCCAGCAGCAAAGTTGGCGCAAGCGGATTTTCCTACGAGCAGTACTTC
>TRBJ1-3|-|TRBV15
CATSRDPQGGSGNTIYF
TGTGCCACCAGCAGAGATCCTCAAGGGGGCTCTGGAAACACCATATATTTT
>TRBJ1-1|-|TRBV18
CASSPLLNPTEAFF
TGTGCCAGCTCACCGCTCCTTAATCCCACTGAAGCTTTCTTT